The clone carrying this T cell receptor (beta chain) occurred a few times. Exposed volunteers were people who met a COVID-19 case within 2 weeks before study entry. The sample comes from a study of blood T cell repertoires in COVID-19. As processed by the authors: Estimated nucleated cell counts came from reference gene primer amplification. Method: immunoSEQ multiplex PCR; TCRdb's copy keeps in-frame clones and lacks some. Clone size and V and J calls were adopted from that table, with D and trimming inferred from the DNA. Counted here are 150,000 or so clones, 65% to 85% occurring once; the ten biggest clones make up roughly 4.9%. Trimming cost V 4 bases and J 6 bases, with 16 bases left between them. The CDR3 is 14 amino acids. Germline-derived CDR1 and CDR2 are SGHNT and YYREEE (reference sequence).

This chain uses TRBV5-4 with TRBJ1-2; D is possibly TRBD1 (6 bases). What was sequenced was PBMCs or T cells enriched from blood (not recorded which). This TCR came from a man in his 70s who had been exposed to COVID-19. CDR3 nucleotide sequence: TGTGCCAGCAGCGACGGGACAATTTTAGATGGCTACACCTTC. Its protein is CASSDGTILDGYTF.